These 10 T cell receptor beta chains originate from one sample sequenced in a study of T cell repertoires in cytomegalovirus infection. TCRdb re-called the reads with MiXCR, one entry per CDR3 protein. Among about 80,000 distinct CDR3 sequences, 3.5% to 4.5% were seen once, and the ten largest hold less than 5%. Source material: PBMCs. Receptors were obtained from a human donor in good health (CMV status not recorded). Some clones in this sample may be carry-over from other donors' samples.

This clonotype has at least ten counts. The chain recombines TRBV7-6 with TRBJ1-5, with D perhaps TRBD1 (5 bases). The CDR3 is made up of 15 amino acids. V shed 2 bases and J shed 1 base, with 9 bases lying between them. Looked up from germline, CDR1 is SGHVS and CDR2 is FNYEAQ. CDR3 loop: CASSLTGASNQPQHF. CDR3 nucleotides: TGTGCCAGCAGCTTAACAGGCGCCAGCAATCAGCCCCAGCATTTT.

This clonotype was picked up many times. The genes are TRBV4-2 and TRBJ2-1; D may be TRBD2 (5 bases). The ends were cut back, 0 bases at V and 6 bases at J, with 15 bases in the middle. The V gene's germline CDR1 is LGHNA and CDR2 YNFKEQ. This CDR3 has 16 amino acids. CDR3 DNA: TGTGCCAGCAGCCAAGAGGAACTAGGTGGGTTCAATGAGCAGTTCTTC. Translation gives CASSQEELGGFNEQFF.

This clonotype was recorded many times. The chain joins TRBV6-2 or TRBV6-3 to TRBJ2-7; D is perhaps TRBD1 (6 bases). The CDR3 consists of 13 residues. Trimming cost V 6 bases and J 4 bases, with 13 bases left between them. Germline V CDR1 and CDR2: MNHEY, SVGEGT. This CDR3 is CASRWTENYEQYF. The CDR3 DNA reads TGTGCCAGCAGATGGACAGAGAATTACGAGCAGTACTTC.

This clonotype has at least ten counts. The CDR3 here is CASSLGPGNSGNTIYF. The CDR3 nucleotides read TGTGCCAGCAGCTTAGGTCCGGGAAACTCTGGAAACACCATATATTTT. The rearrangement uses TRBV7-2 and TRBJ1-3, with no clear D. CDR1 is SGHTA and CDR2 is FQGNSA in the germline V gene. Trimming removed 1 base from V and 0 bases from J, with 10 bases in between. The CDR3 loop spans 16 amino acids.

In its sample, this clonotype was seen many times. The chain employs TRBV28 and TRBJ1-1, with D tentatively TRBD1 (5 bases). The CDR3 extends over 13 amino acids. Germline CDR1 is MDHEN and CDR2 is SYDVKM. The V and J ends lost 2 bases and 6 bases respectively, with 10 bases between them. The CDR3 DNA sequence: TGTGCCAGCAGTTTACCAGGGCGGGCTGAAGCTTTCTTT. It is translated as CASSLPGRAEAFF. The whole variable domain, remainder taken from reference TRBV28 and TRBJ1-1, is DVKVTQSSRYLVKRTGEKVFLECVQDMDHENMFWYRQDPGLGLRLIYFSYDVKMKEKGDIPEGYSVSREKKERFSLILESASTNQTSMYLCASSLPGRAEAFFGQGTRLTVV.

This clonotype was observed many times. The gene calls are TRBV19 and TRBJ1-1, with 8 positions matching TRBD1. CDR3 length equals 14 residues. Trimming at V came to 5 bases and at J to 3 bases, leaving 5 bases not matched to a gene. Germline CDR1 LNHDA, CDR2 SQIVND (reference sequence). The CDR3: CASSQGAVDTEAFF. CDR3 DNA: TGTGCCAGTAGTCAGGGGGCAGTCGACACTGAAGCTTTCTTT. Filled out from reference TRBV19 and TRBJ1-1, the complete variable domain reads DGGITQSPKYLFRKEGQNVTLSCEQNLNHDAMYWYRQDPGQGLRLIYYSQIVNDFQKGDIAEGYSVSREKKESFPLTVTSAQKNPTAFYLCASSQGAVDTEAFFGQGTRLTVV.

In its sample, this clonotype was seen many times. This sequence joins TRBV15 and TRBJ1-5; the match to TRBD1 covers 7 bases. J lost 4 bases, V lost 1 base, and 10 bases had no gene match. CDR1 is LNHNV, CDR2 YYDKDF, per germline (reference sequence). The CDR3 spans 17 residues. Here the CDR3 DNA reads TGTGCCACCAGCAGAGGAAGATTAACAGGGGCTAATCAGCCCCAGCATTTT. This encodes CATSRGRLTGANQPQHF.

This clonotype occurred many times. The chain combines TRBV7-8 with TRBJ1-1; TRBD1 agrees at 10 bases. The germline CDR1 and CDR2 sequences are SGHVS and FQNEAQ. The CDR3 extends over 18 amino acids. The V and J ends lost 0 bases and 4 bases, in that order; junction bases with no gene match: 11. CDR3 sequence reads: CASSLASFDRGLRTEAFF. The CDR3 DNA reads TGTGCCAGCAGCTTAGCGTCTTTTGACAGGGGGCTTCGCACTGAAGCTTTCTTT.

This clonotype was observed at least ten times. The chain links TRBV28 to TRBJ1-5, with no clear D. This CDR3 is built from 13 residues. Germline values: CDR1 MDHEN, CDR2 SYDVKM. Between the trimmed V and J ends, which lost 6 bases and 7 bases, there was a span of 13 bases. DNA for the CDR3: TGTGCCAGCAGGCCCGGCGTTGGACAGCCCCAGCATTTT. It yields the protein CASRPGVGQPQHF.

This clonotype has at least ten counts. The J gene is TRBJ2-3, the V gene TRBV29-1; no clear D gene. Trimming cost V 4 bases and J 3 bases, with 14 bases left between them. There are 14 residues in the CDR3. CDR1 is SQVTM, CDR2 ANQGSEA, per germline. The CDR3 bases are TGCAGCGTTGTAGGACCCTACGTAACAGATACGCAGTATTTT. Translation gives CSVVGPYVTDTQYF.